This T cell receptor beta chain was sequenced for a study of T-cell memory formation after mild COVID-19. About the study: TCR clusters were mostly confined to one donor each.

Trimming pared 5 bases from V and 5 bases from J, leaving 12 bases between. Looked up from germline, CDR1 is MNHEY and CDR2 is SVGAGI. The CDR3 extends over 14 amino acids. This clonotype was seen ten or more times. What it binds is not known. Constant-segment primers were used for 5'RACE, and the resulting TCR alpha and TCR beta cDNA libraries carried sample barcodes and UMIs. Each CDR3 protein gets one entry after TCRdb re-called the 5' RACE reads with MiXCR. The sample carries under 250,000 distinct CDR3 sequences, approximately 9% recorded once. Study-level findings and limits: Memory cells collected pre-infection included some clones that later responded, suggesting cross-reactive memory joined. The CD4+ clones that contracted clustered mainly within CM and EM, and the CD8+ clones concentrated in EMRA.

The chain combines TRBV6-5 with TRBJ2-2; no firm D call. This clonotype was obtained from a man aged 18 to 35 who had mild COVID-19 (a few samples of this study predate the infection). Cell type and time point are not known. The sequenced material came from PBMCs or a T cell subset sorted from them (not recorded which). The CDR3 reads CASSRRPETGELFF. CDR3 in DNA: TGTGCCAGCAGTAGGCGACCTGAAACCGGGGAGCTGTTTTTT.